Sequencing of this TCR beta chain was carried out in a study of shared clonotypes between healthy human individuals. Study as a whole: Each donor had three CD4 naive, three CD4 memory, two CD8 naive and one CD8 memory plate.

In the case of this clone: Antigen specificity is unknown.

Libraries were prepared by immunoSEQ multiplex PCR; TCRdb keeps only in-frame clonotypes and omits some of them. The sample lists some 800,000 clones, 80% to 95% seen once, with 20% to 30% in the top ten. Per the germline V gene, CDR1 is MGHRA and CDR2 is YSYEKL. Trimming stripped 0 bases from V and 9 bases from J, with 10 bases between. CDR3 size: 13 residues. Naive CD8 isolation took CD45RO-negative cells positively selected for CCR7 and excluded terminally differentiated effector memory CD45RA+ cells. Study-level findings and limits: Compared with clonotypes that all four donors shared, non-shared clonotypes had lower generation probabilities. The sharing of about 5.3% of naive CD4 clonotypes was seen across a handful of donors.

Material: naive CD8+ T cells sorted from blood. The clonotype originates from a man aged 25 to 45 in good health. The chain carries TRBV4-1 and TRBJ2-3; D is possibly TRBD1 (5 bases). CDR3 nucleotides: TGCGCCAGCAGCCAAGATGTAGGGGTCACGCAGTATTTT. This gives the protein CASSQDVGVTQYF.